This T cell receptor (beta chain) was captured in a study of T cell responses to AZD1222 COVID-19 vaccine. The protocol was immunoSEQ multiplex PCR, while the TCRdb copy is restricted to in-frame clones and leaves out a portion. The repertoire holds around 99,000 clones, with around 90% as singletons. This clone occurred once. CDR3 size: 15 residues. Germline V gives CDR1 SGHRS, CDR2 YFSETQ. The V segment lost 4 bases and the J segment 6 bases; nucleotides outside the gene matches: 8. This specimen consisted of peripheral blood, obtained on day 0 of MenACWY control vaccination. The source is an adult in good health. The chain couples TRBV5-1 to TRBJ2-7, with 12 bases that match TRBD1. As DNA, the CDR3 is TGCGCCAGCAGCAGAGGGGACAGGGGGCGCGGCGAGCAGTACTTC. Translation: CASSRGDRGRGEQYF.